What follows describes a single T cell receptor beta chain. No antigen is known for it. Base qualities are not recorded, but no much larger clone differs from it by a single base. Reading the label with the study, this specimen's time point is: cells obtained before transplantation from donor or recipient. CD3+CD4+ and CD3+CD8+ populations were FACS-sorted from unstimulated pre-transplant donor and recipient cells taken from spleen or lymph nodes. Library preparation employed the immunoSEQ multiplex PCR assay. For most patients, genomic DNA was isolated using the Qiagen DNeasy Blood and Tissue Kit and was shipped frozen to Adaptive Biotechnologies for TCR sequencing. High-throughput TCR-beta CDR3 sequencing of genomic DNA from most patients was performed by Adaptive Biotechnologies. The paper's processing steps were these. TCR sequencing data for over 15 patients were retrieved from Adaptive's ImmunoSEQ software; a few other patients were processed with MiXCR and VDJtools. CD4 versus CD8 sorting errors were corrected by removing sequences found in both subsets at a frequency ratio below 5:1. CDR3 nucleotide sequences shared by donor and recipient were removed because the origin of these sequences could not be assigned. To be classed as alloreactive, a clone needed at least 2-fold expansion over unstimulated cells and a minimum CFSE-low frequency of 0.002% (template counts) or 0.001% (read counts). Clones were considered mappable if detected in sequenced pre-transplant spleen, lymph node, or MLR CFSE-low populations of the donor or recipient. The cumulative frequency of alloreactive clones was calculated as a percentage of all sequences, weighted by copy number. The immuneACCESS repertoire file appears here via TCRdb, limited to in-frame rearrangements. These files lack a portion of the clones; in checked studies, under half of the deficit traces to unresolved V genes, and the cause of the others is not known. The V and J calls and clone size come from that table; D and trimming were worked out from the DNA. A total of some 90,000 clones appear in this sample, roughly 92% of them only once. The top ten constitute 0.3% to 0.35% of the sample.

The data were obtained in a study of graft-versus-host responses after intestinal transplantation (dated by TCRdb to about 2021). For the study in its entirety: Recipients received multivisceral, liver-intestinal, or isolated intestinal transplants. All recipients received anti-thymocyte globulin induction followed by maintenance tacrolimus and steroids for roughly 3 years. Graft-versus-host and host-versus-graft alloreactive T cell clones were tracked in the graft, circulation and bone marrow after intestinal transplantation using bulk TCR-beta CDR3 sequencing. To identify alloreactive clones, pre-transplant mixed lymphocyte reaction products were sequenced and then compared with unstimulated pre-transplant donor and recipient T cells. Of the roughly 25 intestinal transplant recipients enrolled in the cohort, one of whom was a retransplant, a few patients without pretransplant specimens were excluded. Donor T cell macrochimerism was defined as a peak of at least 4% donor T cells among recipient peripheral blood mononuclear cells. Instead of going to the commercial service, samples from a few later patients were sequenced in-house on an Illumina MiSeq and processed with MiXCR.

Broader findings and caveats from the paper: GvH clones were detected in recipient bone marrow, and some of these GvH clones were observed earlier in ileal mucosa or blood, consistent with an intestinal mucosal origin. Patients with donor T cell macrochimerism had high GvH to HvG T cell clonal ratios in their allografts. Early after transplant, peak levels of circulating GvH clones were found to be associated with declines in HvG clones. The relatively low number and heterogeneity of intestinal transplant patients limited the conclusions.

The germline V gene (reference sequence) gives CDR1 as SEHNR and CDR2 as FQNEAQ. V was cut back by 1 base and J by 5 bases, leaving a gap of 21 bases between them. The CDR3 sequence holds 17 residues, the cysteine and phenylalanine included. The DNA shown is the 51-base CDR3, in frame from base 1. The receptor's source is a human donor who received an intestinal transplant. Recombination linked TRBV7-9 to TRBJ2-7, with TRBD2 tentatively as D gene (6 bases match). The sample was unstimulated CD4+ T cells sorted from spleen or lymph node cells, taken before intestinal transplant. For the CDR3, the sequence is CASSLDYWQGGTDEQYF. The sequenced DNA is TGTGCCAGCAGCTTAGATTATTGGCAGGGAGGCACCGACGAGCAGTACTTC.